This TCR beta chain is drawn from a study of blood T cells in healthy people across ages. On the study more broadly: Capturing about one barcoded beta molecule per two T cells was achieved by template switching. Study-level results: Estimates drawn from one million T cells were deemed to understate diversity. A strong correlation was seen between TCR beta diversity and naive T cell percentage.

Total RNA was extracted at no less than 6 micrograms per sample. For the second PCR, which ran for about 6 to 12 cycles, a sample-barcoded 5' primer and a J-beta primer mix were used. MiXCR, applied by TCRdb to the 5' RACE reads, yields one record per CDR3 protein. The data show 1.6 million or so distinct CDR3 sequences, about 35% seen once. Germline trimming cut 0 bases from V and 9 bases from J; bases unmatched to any gene: 15. Germline V gives CDR1 MNHEY, CDR2 SVGAGI. The CDR3 spans 18 residues. This clonotype has just a few counts. The antigen remains undetermined. The genes are TRBV6-5 and TRBJ2-1, with 9 positions matching TRBD2. This clonotype was sampled from a woman aged 30 to 39 in good health. Sample: blood. DNA for the CDR3: TGTGCCAGCAGTTACTCGCTGGCGGGAGGGCTGAAAGGTGGTGAGCAGTTCTTC. Amino acids: CASSYSLAGGLKGGEQFF.